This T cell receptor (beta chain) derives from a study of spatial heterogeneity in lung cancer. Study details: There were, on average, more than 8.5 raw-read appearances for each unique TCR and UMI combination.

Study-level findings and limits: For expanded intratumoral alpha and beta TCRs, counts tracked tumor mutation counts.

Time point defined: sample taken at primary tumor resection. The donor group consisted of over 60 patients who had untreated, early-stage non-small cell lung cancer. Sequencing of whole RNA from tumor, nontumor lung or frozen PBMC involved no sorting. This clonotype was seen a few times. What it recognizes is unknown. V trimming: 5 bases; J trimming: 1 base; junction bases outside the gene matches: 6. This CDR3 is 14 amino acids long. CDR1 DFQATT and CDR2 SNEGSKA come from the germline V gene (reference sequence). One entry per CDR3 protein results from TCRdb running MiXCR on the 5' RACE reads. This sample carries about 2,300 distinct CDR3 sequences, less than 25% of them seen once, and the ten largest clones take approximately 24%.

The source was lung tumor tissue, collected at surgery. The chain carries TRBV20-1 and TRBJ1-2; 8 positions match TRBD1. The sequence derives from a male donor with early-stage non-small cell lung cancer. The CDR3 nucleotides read TGCAGTGCTCCAGGACAGGGCCGTAACTATGGCTACACCTTC. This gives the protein CSAPGQGRNYGYTF.